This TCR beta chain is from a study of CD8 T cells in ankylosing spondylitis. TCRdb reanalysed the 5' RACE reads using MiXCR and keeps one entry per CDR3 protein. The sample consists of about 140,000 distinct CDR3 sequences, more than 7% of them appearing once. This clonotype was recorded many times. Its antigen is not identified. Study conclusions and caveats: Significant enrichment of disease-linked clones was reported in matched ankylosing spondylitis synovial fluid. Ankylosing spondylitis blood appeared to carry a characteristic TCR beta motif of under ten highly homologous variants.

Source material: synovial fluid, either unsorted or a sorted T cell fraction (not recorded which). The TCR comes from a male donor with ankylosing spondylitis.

CDR3 loop: CASRGGLRNTEAFF. For the CDR3, the DNA is TGTGCCAGCAGGGGTGGCCTCCGGAACACTGAAGCTTTCTTT. This rearrangement joins TRBV6-1 to TRBJ1-1; D is undetermined. This CDR3 contains 14 residues. With 6 bases removed from V and 1 base from J, the gap between germline ends came to 12 bases. The V gene's germline CDR1 is MNHNS and CDR2 SASEGT.